Shown below are 13 T cell receptor beta chains from a single sample sequenced in a study of blood T cell repertoires in COVID-19. Generated by immunoSEQ multiplex PCR, the TCRdb table keeps only in-frame clones and is missing some. Here the sample spans about 120,000 clones, over 75% being singletons. What was sequenced was peripheral blood. These receptors came from a woman in her sixties or seventies with acute or convalescent COVID-19.

The genes are TRBV7-2 and TRBJ2-2, with TRBD2 identical over 10 bases. The CDR3 runs 17 residues. Germline V gene lookup returns CDR1 SGHTA and CDR2 FQGNSA. Unmatched junction bases numbered 7, after V lost 5 bases and J lost 1 base. The chain's CDR3 is CASSLLAGVVNTGELFF. The CDR3 DNA follows: TGTGCCAGCAGCCTGCTAGCGGGGGTGGTGAACACCGGGGAGCTGTTTTTT.

V gene TRBV7-8 combines with J gene TRBJ2-1; no clear D gene. The CDR3 spans 14 residues. Germline lookup yields CDR1 SGHVS and CDR2 FQNEAQ. The V end was cut by 3 bases, the J end by 5 bases, with 11 bases between. The DNA for the CDR3 is TGTGCCAGCAGCTTGATTAGACTTAACAATGAGCAGTTCTTC. It translates to CASSLIRLNNEQFF.

The chain carries TRBV7-2 and TRBJ1-1; TRBD1 matches 7 bases. The CDR3 covers 16 residues. V lost 7 bases to trimming and J lost 4 bases; unmatched junction nucleotides: 15. The germline V gene encodes CDR1 SGHTA and CDR2 FQGNSA. The CDR3 DNA is TGTGCCAGCACCTTGATGTCCACAGGGGTGGGCACTGAAGCTTTCTTT. This translates into CASTLMSTGVGTEAFF.

This chain links TRBV7-2 with TRBJ2-3; 8 bases line up with TRBD2. The V gene's germline CDR1 is SGHTA and CDR2 FQGNSA. Germline trimming cut 5 bases from V and 7 bases from J; bases unmatched to any gene: 11. This CDR3 contains 15 residues. The CDR3 DNA sequence: TGTGCCAGCAGCCCCTATGCGGGGGGCATGTATACGCAGTATTTT. Translation gives CASSPYAGGMYTQYF.

The chain links TRBV6-1 to TRBJ2-7; perhaps TRBD1 as D (6 bases). The CDR3 sequence is 16 residues long. CDR1 MNHNS and CDR2 SASEGT come from the germline V gene. Trimming removed 0 bases at V and 3 bases at J, with 15 bases between. CDR3 in DNA: TGTGCCAGCAGTGAAGCTTTCGGCGACAGGTACTACGAGCAGTACTTC. Its translation is CASSEAFGDRYYEQYF.

This sequence joins TRBV10-1 and TRBJ2-6; possible D gene TRBD1, 7 bases. The CDR3 is 19 amino acids. V was pared by 5 bases and J by 0 bases, with 20 bases between. Germline lookup yields CDR1 WNHNN and CDR2 SYGVQD (reference sequence). The CDR3 bases are TGCGCCAGCAGTCCGGACGGGGGACAGATTCTCTCTGGGGCCAACGTCCTGACTTTC. Translating it yields CASSPDGGQILSGANVLTF.

The gene calls are TRBV14 and TRBJ2-3; D might be TRBD2 (7 bases). CDR3 length: 14 amino acids. The V end was cut by 7 bases, the J end by 0 bases, with 11 bases between. Germline CDR1 reads SGHDN; CDR2 reads FVKESK. CDR3 sequence (DNA): TGTGCCAGCAAAGGGGGGGTGAGCACAGATACGCAGTATTTT. This codes for CASKGGVSTDTQYF. The whole variable domain, remainder taken from reference TRBV14 and TRBJ2-3, is EAGVTQFPSHSVIEKGQTVTLRCDPISGHDNLYWYRRVMGKEIKFLLHFVKESKQDESGMPNNRFLAERTGGTYSTLKVQPAELEDSGVYFCASKGGVSTDTQYFGPGTRLTVL.

The gene calls are TRBV7-2 and TRBJ1-1; tentative D call: TRBD1 (5 bases). Looked up from germline, CDR1 is SGHTA and CDR2 is FQGNSA. Trimming stripped 6 bases from V and 4 bases from J, with 15 bases between. The CDR3 loop spans 14 amino acids. The CDR3 coding sequence is TGTGCCAGCAGTCCGCCGGGGGTACCCACTGAAGCTTTCTTT. Amino acids: CASSPPGVPTEAFF.

The chain is built from TRBV19 and TRBJ2-4; a possible D gene is TRBD1 (5 bases). Germline V gene data show CDR1 as LNHDA and CDR2 as SQIVND (reference sequence). Trimming took off 4 bases at V and 0 bases at J, with 10 bases between the two ends. This CDR3 has 15 amino acids. Here the CDR3 DNA reads TGTGCCAGTAGTAGACAGTTCTTAGCCAAAAACATTCAGTACTTC. This translates into CASSRQFLAKNIQYF.

V is TRBV4-1 and J is TRBJ2-3; 7 bases align to TRBD1. V was pared by 7 bases and J by 2 bases, with 6 bases of the junction left unmatched. CDR1 MGHRA and CDR2 YSYEKL come from the germline V gene. The CDR3 totals 14 residues. CDR3 region: CASKGTVATDTQYF. CDR3 bases: TGCGCCAGCAAGGGGACAGTAGCCACAGATACGCAGTATTTT.

This clone has a single count. The rearrangement joins TRBV5-5 to TRBJ2-7; the match to TRBD1 covers 10 bases. The CDR3 spans 17 residues. The trim removed 2 bases at V and 6 bases at J, leaving 14 bases unmatched. The germline CDR1 and CDR2 sequences are SGHKS and YYEKEE (reference sequence). CDR3 nucleotide sequence: TGTGCCAGCAGCTTTAGTGACAGGGGGCGACCCCTGCCCGAGCAGTACTTC. This translates into CASSFSDRGRPLPEQYF. Using reference TRBV5-5 and TRBJ2-7 for the parts outside the CDR3, the full variable domain is DAGVTQSPTHLIKTRGQQVTLRCSPISGHKSVSWYQQVLGQGPQFIFQYYEKEERGRGNFPDRFSARQFPNYSSELNVNALLLGDSALYLCASSFSDRGRPLPEQYFGPGTRLTVT.

The chain couples TRBV3-1 (or the pseudogene TRBV3-2) to TRBJ1-1; D gene ambiguous. V was pared by 3 bases and J by 6 bases, with 5 bases between. Looked up from germline, CDR1 is LGHDT and CDR2 is YNNKEL (reference sequence). CDR3 length: 11 amino acids. The DNA of the CDR3 is TGTGCCAGCAGCCAGTATCCTGAAGCTTTCTTT. As protein: CASSQYPEAFF.

The chain recombines TRBV10-3 with TRBJ2-3; no reliable D call. The germline V and J ends were trimmed by 2 bases and 2 bases, with 2 bases remaining between them. The CDR3 is made up of 12 amino acids. In germline, CDR1 is ENHRY, CDR2 SYGVKD. The CDR3 sequence is CAISEHTDTQYF. Here the CDR3 DNA reads TGTGCCATCAGTGAGCACACAGATACGCAGTATTTT.